Following are 17 T cell receptor beta chains from one sample sequenced in a study of OX40 agonist ivuxolimab in advanced cancers. Only in-frame clones appear in the TCRdb table, and some are missing; sequencing was by immunoSEQ multiplex PCR. The repertoire has tens of thousands of clones, almost 90% of them found once; the top ten carry around 4.8%. The sample was CD4+ or CD8+ T cells sorted from blood, taken in a trial of the OX40 agonist ivuxolimab. The receptors shown here come from an adult with an advanced solid tumor such as melanoma, head and neck, liver or kidney cancer.

V is TRBV7-9 and J is TRBJ2-1; the D is unclear. The V end lost 0 bases, the J end lost 6 bases, and 12 bases lay between the germline ends. From germline, CDR1 is SEHNR and CDR2 FQNEAQ (reference sequence). This CDR3 region has 15 residues. DNA of the CDR3: TGTGCCAGCAGCTTAGCGCTCAGTGGCGGCAATGAGCAGTTCTTC. Protein: CASSLALSGGNEQFF.

This sequence joins TRBV5-1 and TRBJ2-5, with TRBD2 matching over 7 bases. There are 13 residues in the CDR3. Looked up from germline, CDR1 is SGHRS and CDR2 is YFSETQ. The J segment lost 2 bases and the V segment lost 7 bases, leaving 5 bases of the junction unmatched. In DNA, the CDR3 is TGCGCCAGCGCATCAGCGGGGCAAGAGACCCAGTACTTC. Translating gives CASASAGQETQYF. The full variable domain, rest sourced from reference TRBV5-1 and TRBJ2-5, is KAGVTQTPRYLIKTRGQQVTLSCSPISGHRSVSWYQQTPGQGLQFLFEYFSETQRNKGNFPGRFSGRQFSNSRSEMNVSTLELGDSALYLCASASAGQETQYFGPGTRLLVL.

Only a few counts were recorded for this clone. The V gene is TRBV30, the J gene TRBJ1-1; weak D call: TRBD1 (6 bases). CDR3 length: 14 amino acids. Germline V gene sequence: CDR1 GTSNPN, CDR2 SVGIG (reference sequence). Deletions cut 6 bases from V and 1 base from J, with 15 bases between. The CDR3 sequence: CACPWGRGNTEAFF. The CDR3 DNA reads TGTGCCTGCCCCTGGGGCAGGGGGAACACTGAAGCTTTCTTT.

V is TRBV18 and J is TRBJ2-3; either TRBD1 or TRBD2 may fit D (5 bases each). V was shortened by 2 bases and J by 6 bases, with 15 bases between the two germline ends. The CDR3 runs to 15 residues. Germline V gene sequence: CDR1 KGHSH, CDR2 LQKENI. The CDR3 DNA sequence: TGTGCCAGCTCACCAGGACTCGGGACCACCGATACGCAGTATTTT. It encodes CASSPGLGTTDTQYF. The full variable domain, rest sourced from reference TRBV18 and TRBJ2-3, is NAGVMQNPRHLVRRRGQEARLRCSPMKGHSHVYWYRQLPEEGLKFMVYLQKENIIDESGMPKERFSAEFPKEGPSILRIQQVVRGDSAAYFCASSPGLGTTDTQYFGPGTRLTVL.

The chain has TRBV19 and TRBJ2-2; D perhaps matches TRBD2 (5 bases). CDR3 size: 14 residues. Looked up from germline, CDR1 is LNHDA and CDR2 is SQIVND (reference sequence). The ends were cut back, 5 bases at V and 5 bases at J, with 12 bases in the middle. CDR3 sequence (DNA): TGTGCCAGTAGTCCCTGGACTGGGACCGGGGAGCTGTTTTTT. Protein: CASSPWTGTGELFF.

This chain connects TRBV18 to TRBJ1-2; 7 nucleotides align to TRBD1. The CDR3 is made up of 15 amino acids. The germline gives CDR1 KGHSH, CDR2 LQKENI. V lost 3 bases and J lost 0; bases outside the gene matches: 4. In nucleotides, the CDR3 is TGTGCCAGCTCACCCCCGACAGGGACTAACTATGGCTACACCTTC. This gives the protein CASSPPTGTNYGYTF. The whole variable domain, filled in from reference TRBV18 and TRBJ1-2, reads NAGVMQNPRHLVRRRGQEARLRCSPMKGHSHVYWYRQLPEEGLKFMVYLQKENIIDESGMPKERFSAEFPKEGPSILRIQQVVRGDSAAYFCASSPPTGTNYGYTFGSGTRLTVV.

This clone appeared once. This chain links TRBV6-5 with TRBJ2-5; perhaps TRBD1 as D (5 bases). The V gene's germline CDR1 is MNHEY and CDR2 SVGAGI. The CDR3 is 13 amino acids. V was pared by 2 bases and J by 2 bases, with 6 bases between. CDR3 bases: TGTGCCAGCAGTTACGGGGCTCAAGAGACCCAGTACTTC. Residues: CASSYGAQETQYF.

This clone occurred a few times. This chain links TRBV30 with TRBJ2-5, with 11 nucleotides matching TRBD1. The junction had 4 bases not matched to a gene; V was cut back by 0 bases and J by 1 base. CDR3 length: 16 residues. CDR1 and CDR2 from the germline V gene are GTSNPN and SVGIG (reference sequence). CDR3 bases: TGTGCCTGGAGTGTTTGGACAGGGGGCCTCCAAGAGACCCAGTACTTC. It yields the protein CAWSVWTGGLQETQYF.

The chain combines TRBV5-8 with TRBJ2-3, with D perhaps TRBD2 (6 bases). V was clipped by 3 bases and J by 6 bases, with 23 bases between them. CDR3 length equals 17 residues. Germline loops: CDR1 SGHTS, CDR2 YDEGEE. The DNA of the CDR3 is TGTGCCAGCAGCTCCCTCCTTAGCGGTTCCCGAGGGGATACGCAGTATTTT. Protein sequence: CASSSLLSGSRGDTQYF.

There are a few counts of this clone. V and J are TRBV4-1 and TRBJ1-1; D remains ambiguous. The germline gives CDR1 MGHRA, CDR2 YSYEKL. This CDR3 region has 14 residues. V was pared by 1 base and J by 1 base, with 7 bases between. CDR3 coding DNA: TGCGCCAGCAGCCAAGTATTCCAGAACACTGAAGCTTTCTTT. Translated, it gives CASSQVFQNTEAFF.

The V call is TRBV7-3, the J call TRBJ1-2, with D hard to call. The CDR3 length is 16 residues. Trimming stripped 2 bases from V and 2 bases from J, with 15 bases between. The V gene's germline CDR1 is SGHTA and CDR2 FQGTGA. CDR3 sequence reads: CASSLFPGPSNYGYTF. CDR3 bases: TGTGCCAGCAGCTTATTCCCCGGGCCGTCCAACTATGGCTACACCTTC.

This clone was seen just once. The genes are TRBV7-2 and TRBJ2-1; 8 bases match TRBD2. V shed 5 bases, J shed 2 bases, and the junction held 8 bases outside the gene matches. The CDR3 runs 16 residues. CDR1 and CDR2 (germline): SGHTA, FQGNSA. CDR3: CASSPQERGTYNEQFF. The DNA of the CDR3 is TGTGCCAGCAGCCCCCAGGAGCGGGGGACCTACAATGAGCAGTTCTTC.

The chain uses TRBV30 and TRBJ1-1; 7 nucleotides match TRBD1. The CDR3 covers 13 residues. Per the germline V gene, CDR1 is GTSNPN and CDR2 is SVGIG (reference sequence). V lost 1 base and J lost 11; bases outside the gene matches: 10. This CDR3 is CAWSGQGGVGAFF. The CDR3 region has the DNA TGTGCCTGGAGTGGACAGGGAGGAGTGGGGGCTTTCTTT.

The chain is built from TRBV18 and TRBJ1-5; a possible D gene is TRBD1 (5 bases). This CDR3 contains 13 residues. Germline values: CDR1 KGHSH, CDR2 LQKENI. Trimming removed 6 bases at V and 5 bases at J, with 11 bases between. CDR3 in amino acids: CASSEGPDQPQHF. For the CDR3, the DNA is TGTGCCAGCTCTGAGGGGCCGGATCAGCCCCAGCATTTT. The whole variable domain, filled in from reference TRBV18 and TRBJ1-5, reads NAGVMQNPRHLVRRRGQEARLRCSPMKGHSHVYWYRQLPEEGLKFMVYLQKENIIDESGMPKERFSAEFPKEGPSILRIQQVVRGDSAAYFCASSEGPDQPQHFGDGTRLSIL.

V gene TRBV10-3 combines with J gene TRBJ1-1, with D tentatively TRBD1 (5 bases). The V end lost 7 bases, the J end lost 1 base, and 16 bases lay between the germline ends. Per germline, CDR1 ENHRY and CDR2 SYGVKD. This CDR3 is 15 amino acids long. CDR3 region: CAIKRDEIPNTEAFF. CDR3 sequence (DNA): TGTGCCATCAAGCGGGACGAGATACCGAACACTGAAGCTTTCTTT.

This clone was picked up one time. The rearrangement joins TRBV12-5 to TRBJ2-2; 9 positions match TRBD2. Germline V gene lookup returns CDR1 LGHNT and CDR2 FRNRAP. The CDR3 is 15 residues long. V lost 2 bases and J lost 7; bases outside the gene matches: 5. For the CDR3, the DNA is TGTGCTAGTGGTTTGCCGACTAGCGGAGGCGGGGAGCTGTTTTTT. Protein product: CASGLPTSGGGELFF.

V and J are TRBV4-2 and TRBJ2-2, with 8 nucleotides matching TRBD2. The junction had 3 bases not matched to a gene; V was cut back by 5 bases and J by 4 bases. The CDR3 is made up of 14 amino acids. Per germline, CDR1 LGHNA and CDR2 YNFKEQ. The CDR3 bases are TGTGCCAGCAGCGACCTAGCGGGCACCGGGGAGCTGTTTTTT. Amino acids: CASSDLAGTGELFF.